These 28 T cell receptor beta chains were sequenced from one sample in a study of identifying expanded T cells in peripheral blood (dated 2019 in TCRdb). To prepare the library, the immunoSEQ multiplex PCR assay was applied. TCRdb obtained this table from immuneACCESS and retained in-frame rearrangements with V and J assigned. These tables miss some clones; where compared with another copy, unresolved V genes account for less than half of the shortfall, and the remainder is unexplained. The sample data list about 82,000 clones, and 80% to 90% of these were observed just once. The ten largest account for about 7% of the sample. Specimen: blood. The receptors were gathered from a person aged 18 to 69 in good health.

The genes are TRBV27 and TRBJ1-5, with TRBD1 as a possible D gene (6 bases). V was shortened by 5 bases and J by 12 bases, with 14 bases between the two germline ends. CDR3 length equals 12 residues. The germline V gene has CDR1 MNHEY and CDR2 SMNVEV (reference sequence). In nucleotides, the CDR3 is TGTGCCAGCAGTAAGGGACACGGGCTCCAGCATTTT. Amino acids: CASSKGHGLQHF.

V is TRBV29-1 and J is TRBJ2-5; D gene unclear. This CDR3 spans 12 amino acids. Germline loops: CDR1 SQVTM, CDR2 ANQGSEA. The ends were cut back, 7 bases at V and 2 bases at J, with 11 bases in the middle. The CDR3 nucleotides are TGCAGCGGGCGGAAAGGACAAGAGACCCAGTACTTC. Translating it yields CSGRKGQETQYF.

This chain connects TRBV29-1 to TRBJ1-1, with unresolved D. V was pared by 5 bases and J by 1 base, with 8 bases between. The CDR3 contains 12 residues. CDR1 is SQVTM and CDR2 is ANQGSEA in the germline V gene. This CDR3 reads CSVRSWNTEAFF. DNA for the CDR3: TGCAGCGTTCGTAGCTGGAACACTGAAGCTTTCTTT.

This chain links TRBV30 with TRBJ2-1, with unresolved D. CDR3 length equals 13 residues. CDR1 GTSNPN and CDR2 SVGIG come from the germline V gene (reference sequence). V was cut by 2 bases and J by 10 bases, with 15 bases left in between. CDR3: CAWSLGGVGEQFF. The DNA of the CDR3 is TGTGCCTGGAGTCTAGGTGGGGTGGGCGAGCAGTTCTTC.

The chain employs TRBV4-3 and TRBJ2-1, with 7 positions matching TRBD2. Unmatched junction bases numbered 10, after V lost 0 bases and J lost 5 bases. CDR3 length equals 17 residues. Germline V gives CDR1 LGHNA, CDR2 YSLEER. In DNA, the CDR3 is TGCGCCAGCAGCCAAGAGGCCCGGGCGGGAGTAAACAATGAGCAGTTCTTC. Its translation is CASSQEARAGVNNEQFF.

V usage is TRBV7-9 and J usage is TRBJ2-2; 7 bases match TRBD1. Germline values: CDR1 SEHNR, CDR2 FQNEAQ (reference sequence). After removal of 1 base from V and 7 bases from J, the junction contained 12 bases not matched to a gene. The CDR3 loop spans 17 amino acids. The CDR3 DNA reads as TGTGCCAGCAGCTTAGTAACAGGGACAGAACGACTCGGGGAGCTGTTTTTT. Translation gives CASSLVTGTERLGELFF.

CDR3 DNA sequence: TGCGCCAGCAGCTTGGGGACCGGGACAGGGTCACAAGAGACCCAGTACTTC. It specifies CASSLGTGTGSQETQYF. V is TRBV5-1 and J is TRBJ2-5, with 9 bases identical to TRBD1. Per the germline V gene, CDR1 is SGHRS and CDR2 is YFSETQ. V lost 0 bases and J lost 2; bases outside the gene matches: 8. The CDR3 sequence is 17 residues long.

Only one count was recorded for this clone. The CDR3 DNA reads TGTGCCAGCAGCTTAGGTAATAGCGGGCCCAGCTCCTACAATGAGCAGTTCTTC. This codes for CASSLGNSGPSSYNEQFF. V usage is TRBV11-3 and J usage is TRBJ2-1; TRBD2 matches 7 bases. The CDR3 spans 18 residues. Germline trimming cut 1 base from V and 0 bases from J; bases unmatched to any gene: 9. Germline V CDR1 and CDR2: SGHNT, YENEEA.

This sequence joins TRBV7-3 and TRBJ2-2, with 8 positions matching TRBD1. CDR3 size: 15 residues. Per the germline V gene, CDR1 is SGHTA and CDR2 is FQGTGA. With 3 bases clipped from V and 4 bases from J, the junction kept 4 bases outside the gene matches. The CDR3 loop is CASSFQGAATGELFF. The CDR3 DNA is TGTGCCAGCAGCTTCCAGGGGGCGGCCACCGGGGAGCTGTTTTTT.

The chain links TRBV7-2 to TRBJ1-2; 10 bases fit TRBD1. The CDR3 loop spans 15 amino acids. Trimming took 0 bases from V and 4 from J; bases not matched to a gene: 2. CDR1 and CDR2 (germline): SGHTA, FQGNSA. The CDR3 protein is CASSLARDRGYGYTF. The CDR3 nucleotides are TGTGCCAGCAGCTTAGCCCGGGACAGGGGCTATGGCTACACCTTC.

The DNA for the CDR3 is TGTGCCTGGAGCCCAGGGGGTACCGGGGAGCTGTTTTTT. Translation: CAWSPGGTGELFF. This rearrangement joins TRBV30 to TRBJ2-2; 7 bases agree with TRBD1. The junction had 3 bases not matched to a gene; V was cut back by 3 bases and J by 5 bases. CDR3 length equals 13 residues. Germline CDR1 reads GTSNPN; CDR2 reads SVGIG (reference sequence).

V and J are TRBV19 and TRBJ2-5; a possible D gene is TRBD1 (6 bases). The germline CDR1 and CDR2 sequences are LNHDA and SQIVND (reference sequence). This CDR3 spans 17 amino acids. V lost 5 bases, J lost 0 bases, and 19 bases lay in between. Here the CDR3 DNA reads TGTGCCAGTAGTCCAAGAACAGGGAAGGAGGACCAAGAGACCCAGTACTTC. It specifies CASSPRTGKEDQETQYF.

The genes are TRBV5-4 and TRBJ1-2, with a tentative D call TRBD1 (6 bases). Trimming stripped 0 bases from V and 7 bases from J, with 10 bases between. Germline CDR1 and CDR2: SGHNT and YYREEE (reference sequence). This CDR3 spans 13 amino acids. Written as DNA, the CDR3 is TGTGCCAGCAGCTTGGGGGGGCAGGGTGGCTACACCTTC. Its translation: CASSLGGQGGYTF. Full variable domain (rest looked up from reference TRBV5-4 and TRBJ1-2): ETGVTQSPTHLIKTRGQQVTLRCSSQSGHNTVSWYQQALGQGPQFIFQYYREEENGRGNFPPRFSGLQFPNYSSELNVNALELDDSALYLCASSLGGQGGYTFGSGTRLTVV.

The chain has TRBV13 and TRBJ1-2; 10 bases map to TRBD1. The CDR3 loop spans 14 amino acids. In germline, CDR1 is PRHDT, CDR2 FYEKMQ (reference sequence). J was trimmed by 3 bases and V by 5 bases; bases with no gene match: 3. This CDR3 is CASSLTGGDYGYTF. CDR3 nucleotides: TGTGCCAGCAGCCTGACAGGGGGCGACTATGGCTACACCTTC. Supplemented by reference TRBV13 and TRBJ1-2, the full variable domain reads AAGVIQSPRHLIKEKRETATLKCYPIPRHDTVYWYQQGPGQDPQFLISFYEKMQSDKGSIPDRFSAQQFSDYHSELNMSSLELGDSALYFCASSLTGGDYGYTFGSGTRLTVV.

The gene calls are TRBV18 and TRBJ1-3, with D unclear. V was trimmed by 0 bases and J by 0 bases, leaving 9 bases between them. The CDR3 contains 16 residues. CDR1 is KGHSH, CDR2 LQKENI, per germline. The CDR3 DNA sequence: TGTGCCAGCTCACCACCGAGTGCCGGCTCTGGAAACACCATATATTTT. This encodes CASSPPSAGSGNTIYF.

The chain links TRBV18 to TRBJ1-2, with no clear D. V shed 6 bases and J shed 3 bases, with 11 bases lying between them. CDR1 is KGHSH, CDR2 LQKENI, per germline. There are 13 residues in the CDR3. The CDR3 here is CASSRGRDYGYTF. The CDR3 DNA reads TGTGCCAGCTCCCGTGGGAGGGACTATGGCTACACCTTC.

This clone was counted a few times. V gene TRBV27 combines with J gene TRBJ1-6; D gene uncertain. V was shortened by 2 bases and J by 6 bases, with 11 bases between the two germline ends. CDR3 size: 15 residues. Germline lookup yields CDR1 MNHEY and CDR2 SMNVEV (reference sequence). DNA of the CDR3: TGTGCCAGCAGTTTAAAGGGTTCAACTAATTCACCCCTCCACTTT. This codes for CASSLKGSTNSPLHF.

The chain is built from TRBV10-3 and TRBJ2-3; D may match TRBD1 or TRBD2 (6 bases each). Germline values: CDR1 ENHRY, CDR2 SYGVKD. Trimming removed 2 bases at V and 4 bases at J, with 13 bases between. This CDR3 is 15 amino acids long. The CDR3 here is CAISETPGAADTQYF. CDR3 DNA sequence: TGTGCCATCAGTGAGACTCCGGGGGCAGCAGATACGCAGTATTTT.

J is TRBJ1-1 and V is TRBV9, with D tentatively TRBD1 (5 bases). V was trimmed by 4 bases and J by 3 bases, leaving 16 bases between them. The CDR3 spans 15 residues. Germline lookup yields CDR1 SGDLS and CDR2 YYNGEE. DNA of the CDR3: TGTGCCAGCAGCTTCTTAACCGGGACTTACACTGAAGCTTTCTTT. Amino acid sequence: CASSFLTGTYTEAFF.

The V and J genes are TRBV7-9 and TRBJ2-2; 12 nucleotides align to TRBD2. The J segment lost 4 bases and the V segment lost 5 bases, leaving 2 bases of the junction unmatched. Germline assignment: CDR1 SEHNR and CDR2 FQNEAQ (reference sequence). This CDR3 is built from 15 residues. The CDR3, as DNA: TGTGCCAGCAGCCCGGGACTAGCGGGCACCGGGGAGCTGTTTTTT. This encodes CASSPGLAGTGELFF.

V and J are TRBV5-1 and TRBJ1-4; possible D gene TRBD1, 5 bases. CDR1 and CDR2 from the germline V gene are SGHRS and YFSETQ. Trimming removed 3 bases at V and 7 bases at J, with 13 bases between. CDR3 length equals 14 residues. CDR3 in amino acids: CASSSGPGLEKLFF. The CDR3 region has the DNA TGCGCCAGCAGCTCGGGACCTGGGCTTGAAAAACTGTTTTTT.

This clone has a single count. The rearrangement joins TRBV7-6 to TRBJ1-2, with D possibly matching TRBD1 (5 bases). The CDR3 sequence is 15 residues long. V dropped 1 base and J dropped 5 bases, with 14 bases sitting between them. Germline CDR1 reads SGHVS; CDR2 reads FNYEAQ. The DNA for the CDR3 is TGTGCCAGCAGCTTAGGGGTTGGGGAGGGGTATGGCTACACCTTC. Translation gives CASSLGVGEGYGYTF.

This chain links TRBV9 with TRBJ1-1; D remains unclear. This CDR3 is 14 amino acids long. Germline CDR1 is SGDLS and CDR2 is YYNGEE. V gave up 0 bases and J gave up 3 bases, with 9 bases separating them. CDR3 bases: TGTGCCAGCAGCGTAGATCCCACGGACACTGAAGCTTTCTTT. Translating it yields CASSVDPTDTEAFF.

The chain carries TRBV5-4 and TRBJ1-2, with unresolved D. The germline gives CDR1 SGHNT, CDR2 YYREEE (reference sequence). This CDR3 is 12 amino acids long. The V and J ends lost 0 bases and 7 bases respectively, with 7 bases between them. The CDR3 here is CASSLARSGYTF. The DNA of the CDR3 is TGTGCCAGCAGCTTGGCAAGGTCTGGCTACACCTTC.

The V and J genes are TRBV9 and TRBJ2-1; 8 bases agree with TRBD1. From germline, CDR1 is SGDLS and CDR2 YYNGEE. The CDR3 covers 18 residues. V lost 1 base, J lost 5 bases, and 14 bases stayed unmatched. The CDR3 region is CASSVPIQGQGWDNEQFF. The CDR3 bases are TGTGCCAGCAGCGTACCGATCCAAGGACAGGGATGGGACAATGAGCAGTTCTTC. The full variable domain, in which reference TRBV9 and TRBJ2-1 provide the parts outside the CDR3, is DSGVTQTPKHLITATGQRVTLRCSPRSGDLSVYWYQQSLDQGLQFLIQYYNGEERAKGNILERFSAQQFPDLHSELNLSSLELGDSALYFCASSVPIQGQGWDNEQFFGPGTRLTVL.

The V call is TRBV10-3, the J call TRBJ1-2; D is undetermined. V lost 10 bases and J lost 2, with 14 bases in between. The CDR3 runs 13 residues. Germline CDR1 is ENHRY and CDR2 is SYGVKD. CDR3 sequence (DNA): TGTGCCACTAGGGTCCTAGCGAACTATGGCTACACCTTC. Amino acid sequence: CATRVLANYGYTF.

This rearrangement joins TRBV7-9 to TRBJ1-1, with D possibly being TRBD1 (6 bases). Germline assignment: CDR1 SEHNR and CDR2 FQNEAQ (reference sequence). V was cut by 2 bases and J by 3 bases, with 13 bases left in between. CDR3 length equals 15 residues. CDR3 sequence reads: CASSLRQGPDTEAFF. In DNA, the CDR3 is TGTGCCAGCAGCTTACGGCAGGGGCCGGACACTGAAGCTTTCTTT.

This clone showed up just once. The chain couples TRBV29-1 to TRBJ2-7, with 7 nucleotides matching TRBD1. Per germline, CDR1 SQVTM and CDR2 ANQGSEA. The trim removed 4 bases at V and 3 bases at J, leaving 3 bases unmatched. This CDR3 contains 12 residues. The CDR3 coding sequence is TGCAGCGTTGGTCGGGACAGCTACGAGCAGTACTTC. It encodes CSVGRDSYEQYF.